Presented here are 21 T cell receptor beta chains from one specimen sequenced in a study of blood T cells in healthy people across ages. Through a sample-barcoded 5' primer and a J-beta primer mix, a second PCR was run for 7 to 11 cycles. From the 5' RACE reads, TCRdb called clonotypes with MiXCR, one entry per CDR3 protein. The repertoire holds more than 700,000 distinct CDR3 sequences, with around 45% as singletons. Sequenced material: blood. The receptor set was obtained from an elderly man in good health.

This chain links TRBV15 with TRBJ1-1, with unresolved D. The V end was cut by 5 bases, the J end by 8 bases, with 15 bases between. The CDR3 is 13 amino acids. The germline CDR1 and CDR2 sequences are LNHNV and YYDKDF (reference sequence). The CDR3 loop is CATSRLPSVEAFF. Here the CDR3 DNA reads TGTGCCACCAGCCGACTGCCCAGCGTGGAAGCTTTCTTT. The entire variable domain, with the rest obtained from reference TRBV15 and TRBJ1-1, is as follows: DAMVIQNPRYQVTQFGKPVTLSCSQTLNHNVMYWYQQKSSQAPKLLFHYYDKDFNNEADTPDNFQSRRPNTSFCFLDIRSPGLGDTAMYLCATSRLPSVEAFFGQGTRLTVV.

To note about this clonotype: This may arise from a read error, as a much more abundant clone is one base away. The chain employs TRBV7-9 and TRBJ2-5, with 9 bases matching TRBD2. Trimming removed 4 bases from V and 11 bases from J; junction bases left unmatched: 14. Germline V gives CDR1 SEHNR, CDR2 FQNEAQ (reference sequence). The CDR3 is 15 amino acids. CDR3: CASSSQGGLADEQYF. The CDR3, as DNA: TGTGCCAGCAGCTCCCAGGGGGGACTAGCAGATGAGCAGTACTTC.

This chain connects TRBV18 to TRBJ1-1; D not resolved. V was pared by 4 bases and J by 4 bases, with 25 bases between. The CDR3 contains 18 residues. CDR1 KGHSH and CDR2 LQKENI come from the germline V gene. The CDR3 reads CASSLDRPDAGRATEAFF. CDR3 in DNA: TGTGCCAGCTCACTCGATCGACCTGATGCGGGAAGAGCCACTGAAGCTTTCTTT.

This clonotype was picked up a small number of times. V is TRBV5-1 and J is TRBJ2-7, with 9 positions matching TRBD2. Germline CDR1 is SGHRS and CDR2 is YFSETQ. There are 15 residues in the CDR3. After removal of 4 bases from V and 4 bases from J, the junction contained 9 bases not matched to a gene. In nucleotides, the CDR3 is TGCGCCAGCAGCACCGCGGGGGGGGCGCGATACGAGCAGTACTTC. This translates into CASSTAGGARYEQYF.

The chain is built from TRBV11-1 and TRBJ2-1; D is ambiguous. This CDR3 comprises 14 residues. CDR1 is SGHAT, CDR2 FQDESV, per germline (reference sequence). V lost 3 bases, J lost 3 bases, and 9 bases lay in between. DNA of the CDR3: TGTGCCAGCAGCTTCCGCAGGAACTACAATGAGCAGTTCTTC. It is translated as CASSFRRNYNEQFF.

The sample holds many counts of this clonotype. This rearrangement joins TRBV24-1 to TRBJ2-1; the D call may be TRBD1 or TRBD2 (5 bases each). CDR3 length: 18 residues. Trimming cost V 2 bases and J 0 bases, with 16 bases left between them. Germline-derived CDR1 and CDR2 are KGHDR and SFDVKD. The CDR3, as DNA: TGTGCCACCAGTGATTCTACCGGGACCTATAGCTCCTACAATGAGCAGTTCTTC. This codes for CATSDSTGTYSSYNEQFF.

The chain links TRBV11-2 to TRBJ2-3, with 10 bases matching TRBD1. Trimming took 4 bases from V and 6 from J; bases not matched to a gene: 7. The CDR3 spans 15 residues. Germline V CDR1 and CDR2: SGHAT, FQNNGV. CDR3 in amino acids: CASSYGTGAGDTQYF. CDR3 in DNA: TGTGCCAGCAGCTACGGGACAGGGGCTGGTGATACGCAGTATTTT.

A remark on this clonotype: Germline is not matched at one junction end, which may reflect a read error. The rearrangement uses TRBV7-2 and TRBJ2-1; TRBD1 is a possible D gene (6 bases). The CDR3 runs 13 residues. Per the germline V gene, CDR1 is SGHTA and CDR2 is FQGNSA. In DNA form, the CDR3 reads TGTGCCAGCAGCTTAGTAAGGGACAATGAGCGGTTCTTC. Protein sequence: CASSLVRDNERFF.

The V gene is TRBV9, the J gene TRBJ2-4; tentative D call: TRBD1 (6 bases). The J call is uncertain, as TRBJ2-7 better fits the DNA end. This CDR3 contains 13 residues. Germline CDR1 SGDLS, CDR2 YYNGEE. CDR3 amino acids: CASSVRGNDEQYF. CDR3 nucleotides: TGTGCCAGCAGCGTAAGGGGGAACGACGAGCAGTACTTC.

This clonotype has a handful of counts. This chain joins TRBV20-1 and TRBJ2-3; TRBD2 aligns across 8 bases. Germline assignment: CDR1 DFQATT and CDR2 SNEGSKA (reference sequence). The junction had 7 bases not matched to a gene; V was cut back by 3 bases and J by 5 bases. The CDR3 loop spans 14 amino acids. CDR3 DNA: TGCAGTGCTAGGACGGGAGGGCGAGAAGATACGCAGTATTTT. Amino acid sequence: CSARTGGREDTQYF.

This clonotype has a handful of counts. This chain links TRBV20-1 with TRBJ2-7; no definite D call. Trimming removed 0 bases at V and 0 bases at J, with 9 bases between. This CDR3 comprises 14 residues. CDR1 is DFQATT, CDR2 SNEGSKA, per germline (reference sequence). The CDR3 reads CSARDLLSSYEQYF. For the CDR3, the DNA is TGCAGTGCTAGAGATCTGCTGAGCTCCTACGAGCAGTACTTC.

This clonotype appeared a single time. This clone may be a read error of a much larger clone one base away. The rearrangement links TRBV4-3 to TRBJ2-1, with 7 bases aligning to TRBD2. This CDR3 is 18 amino acids long. CDR1 and CDR2 (germline): LGHNA, YSLEER. The J segment lost 2 bases and the V segment lost 1 base, leaving 11 bases of the junction unmatched. The CDR3 nucleotides are TGCGCCAGCAGCCAAGTGTGGAGTCCAGCGGGGACCTACAATGAGCAGTTCTTC. This sequence encodes CASSQVWSPAGTYNEQFF.

This clonotype was observed many times. The chain's CDR3 is CASSLLLGQGRNEQYF. The CDR3 DNA follows: TGTGCCAGCAGCTTACTCTTGGGACAGGGGAGGAACGAGCAGTACTTC. The V call is TRBV7-2, the J call TRBJ2-7, with TRBD1 identical over 10 bases. Germline trimming cut 2 bases from V and 5 bases from J; bases unmatched to any gene: 9. The germline gives CDR1 SGHTA, CDR2 FQGNSA. The CDR3 runs 16 residues.

The chain combines TRBV6-6 with TRBJ1-1, with D possibly matching TRBD1 (5 bases). Trimming took off 8 bases at V and 4 bases at J, with 17 bases between the two ends. CDR1 is MNHNY, CDR2 SVGAGI, per germline (reference sequence). This CDR3 region has 14 residues. The CDR3 sequence: CASHPRGVSTEAFF. DNA of the CDR3: TGTGCCAGCCACCCGAGGGGAGTGAGCACTGAAGCTTTCTTT.

The CDR3 nucleotides read TGTGCCAGCAGCGGAAATAACGGGATGGGCACAGATACGCAGTATTTT. Its protein is CASSGNNGMGTDTQYF. This rearrangement joins TRBV9 to TRBJ2-3, with D maybe TRBD2 (5 bases). CDR1 is SGDLS, CDR2 YYNGEE, per germline. V was trimmed by 3 bases and J by 1 base, leaving 15 bases between them. The length of the CDR3 is 16 residues.

The J gene is TRBJ2-1, the V gene TRBV5-1; TRBD2 agrees at 13 bases. The DNA matches TRBJ2-7 better at its end, which makes the J call doubtful. Looked up from germline, CDR1 is SGHRS and CDR2 is YFSETQ. CDR3 length: 17 residues. The CDR3 here is CASSLGLAGGSYNEQYF. The CDR3 nucleotides read TGCGCCAGCAGCTTGGGACTAGCGGGAGGATCCTACAATGAGCAGTACTTC.

The chain links TRBV20-1 to TRBJ2-6; D remains ambiguous. Trimming removed 5 bases at V and 0 bases at J, with 5 bases between. The V gene's germline CDR1 is DFQATT and CDR2 SNEGSKA (reference sequence). There are 13 residues in the CDR3. This CDR3 reads CSAYNSGANVLTF. For the CDR3, the DNA is TGCAGTGCTTACAACTCTGGGGCCAACGTCCTGACTTTC.

This clonotype was counted a single time. An end of the junction differs from the germline gene, which may be a read error. The chain is built from TRBV12-3 or TRBV12-4 and TRBJ1-2; 7 bases are a match to TRBD1. There are 13 residues in the CDR3. CDR3 sequence reads: CASRQGGVYSYTF. CDR3 sequence (DNA): TGTGCCAGCAGGCAGGGGGGGGTCTATAGCTACACCTTC.

This clonotype appeared many times. The rearrangement joins TRBV6-5 to TRBJ2-7, with 8 bases fitting TRBD1. The V and J ends lost 0 bases and 4 bases, in that order; junction bases with no gene match: 5. Germline loops: CDR1 MNHEY, CDR2 SVGAGI. This CDR3 spans 15 amino acids. This chain's CDR3 is CASSYSGTGLYEQYF. CDR3 bases: TGTGCCAGCAGTTACTCCGGGACAGGCCTATACGAGCAGTACTTC.

The gene calls are TRBV7-2 and TRBJ2-5; possibly TRBD2 for D (5 bases). Trimming stripped 1 base from V and 4 bases from J, with 13 bases between. Germline V gives CDR1 SGHTA, CDR2 FQGNSA. The CDR3 covers 15 residues. DNA of the CDR3: TGTGCCAGCAGCTTAGGGGGTGGGGAGCCAGAGACCCAGTACTTC. Translation: CASSLGGGEPETQYF.

Ten or more counts support this clonotype. The rearrangement links TRBV10-3 to TRBJ2-3; the D gene is possibly TRBD2 (7 bases). Between the trimmed V and J ends, which lost 0 bases and 2 bases, there was a span of 9 bases. The CDR3 contains 15 residues. In germline, CDR1 is ENHRY, CDR2 SYGVKD. CDR3 in DNA: TGTGCCATCAGTGAGTCGGGGGGGCACACAGATACGCAGTATTTT. It translates to CAISESGGHTDTQYF.